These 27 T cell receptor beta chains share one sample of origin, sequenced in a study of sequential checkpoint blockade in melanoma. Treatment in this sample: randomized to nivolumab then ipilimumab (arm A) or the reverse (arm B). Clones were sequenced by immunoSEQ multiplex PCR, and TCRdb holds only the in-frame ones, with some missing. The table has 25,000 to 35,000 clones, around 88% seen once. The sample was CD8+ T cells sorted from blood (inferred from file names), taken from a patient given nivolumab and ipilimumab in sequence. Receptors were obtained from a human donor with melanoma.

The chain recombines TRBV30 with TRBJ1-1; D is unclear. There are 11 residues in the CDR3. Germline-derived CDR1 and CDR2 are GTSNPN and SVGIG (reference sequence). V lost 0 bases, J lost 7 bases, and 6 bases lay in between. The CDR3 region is CAWSVTGEAFF. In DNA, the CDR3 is TGTGCCTGGAGTGTAACGGGTGAAGCTTTCTTT.

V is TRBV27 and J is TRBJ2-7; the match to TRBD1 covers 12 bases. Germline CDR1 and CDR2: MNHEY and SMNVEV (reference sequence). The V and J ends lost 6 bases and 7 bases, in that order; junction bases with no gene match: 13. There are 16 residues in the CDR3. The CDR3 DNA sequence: TGTGCCAGCAGCCCCCAAGTGGGACAGGGGGCGAGAGAGCAGTACTTC. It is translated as CASSPQVGQGAREQYF.

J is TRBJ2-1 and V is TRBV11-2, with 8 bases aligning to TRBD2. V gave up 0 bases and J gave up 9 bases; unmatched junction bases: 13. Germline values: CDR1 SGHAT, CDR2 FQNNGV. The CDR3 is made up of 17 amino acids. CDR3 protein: CASSLDLGRGGPGEQFF. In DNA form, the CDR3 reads TGTGCCAGCAGCTTAGATCTTGGCCGGGGGGGCCCCGGTGAGCAGTTCTTC.

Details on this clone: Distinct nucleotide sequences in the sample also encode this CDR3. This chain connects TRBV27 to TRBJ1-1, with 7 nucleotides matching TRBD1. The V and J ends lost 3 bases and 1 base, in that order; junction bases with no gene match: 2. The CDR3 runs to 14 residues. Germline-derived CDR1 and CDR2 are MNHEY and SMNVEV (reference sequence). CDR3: CASSLRQGNTEAFF. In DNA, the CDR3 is TGTGCCAGCAGTTTGAGACAGGGGAACACTGAAGCTTTCTTT.

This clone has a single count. The CDR3, as DNA: TGCAGCGGAGTGTACAATGAGCAGTTCTTC. It is translated as CSGVYNEQFF. The rearrangement links TRBV29-1 to TRBJ2-1; D is uncertain. The V end lost 7 bases, the J end lost 4 bases, and 5 bases lay between the germline ends. Germline CDR1 reads SQVTM; CDR2 reads ANQGSEA. This CDR3 contains 10 residues.

The CDR3 is CASTGQGAFYEQYF. The CDR3 nucleotides are TGTGCCAGCACCGGACAGGGGGCTTTCTACGAGCAGTACTTC. The chain carries TRBV28 and TRBJ2-7, with 11 bases identical to TRBD1. The V gene's germline CDR1 is MDHEN and CDR2 SYDVKM. Losses at the gene ends were 7 bases for V and 3 bases for J; bases not matched to a gene: 5. This CDR3 is built from 14 residues.

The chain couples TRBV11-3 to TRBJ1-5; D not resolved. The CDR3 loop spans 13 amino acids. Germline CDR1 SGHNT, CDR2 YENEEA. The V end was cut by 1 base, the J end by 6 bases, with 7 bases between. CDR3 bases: TGTGCCAGCAGCTTAGTCGCGGGTCAGCCCCAGCATTTT. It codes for CASSLVAGQPQHF.

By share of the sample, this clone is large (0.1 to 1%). The CDR3 here is CASSQASGGSYEQYF. CDR3 sequence (DNA): TGCGCCAGCAGCCAAGCTAGCGGGGGGTCCTACGAGCAGTACTTC. The rearrangement uses TRBV4-1 and TRBJ2-7; 11 nucleotides agree with TRBD2. V trimming: 1 base; J trimming: 1 base; junction bases outside the gene matches: 0. There are 15 residues in the CDR3. Germline V lookup: CDR1 MGHRA, CDR2 YSYEKL.

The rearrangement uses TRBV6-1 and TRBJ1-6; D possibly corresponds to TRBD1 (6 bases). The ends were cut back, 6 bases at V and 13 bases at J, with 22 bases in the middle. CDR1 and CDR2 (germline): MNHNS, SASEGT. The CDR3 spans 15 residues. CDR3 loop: CASSQGPRRVYPLHF. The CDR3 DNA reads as TGTGCCAGCAGCCAGGGGCCCCGTCGGGTCTATCCCCTCCACTTT.

The CDR3 bases are TGTGCCAGCAGTGACTCGGAGAAAGAGACCCAGTACTTC. As protein: CASSDSEKETQYF. The chain recombines TRBV6-4 with TRBJ2-5; no clear D. With 0 bases removed from V and 3 bases from J, the gap between germline ends came to 5 bases. This CDR3 spans 13 amino acids. The germline CDR1 and CDR2 sequences are MRHNA and SNTAGT.

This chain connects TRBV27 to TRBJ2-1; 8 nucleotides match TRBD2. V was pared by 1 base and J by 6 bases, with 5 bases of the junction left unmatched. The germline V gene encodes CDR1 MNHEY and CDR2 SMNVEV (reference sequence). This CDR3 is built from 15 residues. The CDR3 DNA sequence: TGTGCCAGCAGTTTATTACTAGCGGACAGCAATGAGCAGTTCTTC. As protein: CASSLLLADSNEQFF.

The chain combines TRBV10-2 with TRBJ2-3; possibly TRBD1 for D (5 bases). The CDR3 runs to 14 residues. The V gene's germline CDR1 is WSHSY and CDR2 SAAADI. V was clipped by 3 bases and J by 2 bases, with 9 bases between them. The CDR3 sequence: CASSDRVDTDTQYF. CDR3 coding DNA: TGCGCCAGCAGTGACAGGGTCGACACAGATACGCAGTATTTT.

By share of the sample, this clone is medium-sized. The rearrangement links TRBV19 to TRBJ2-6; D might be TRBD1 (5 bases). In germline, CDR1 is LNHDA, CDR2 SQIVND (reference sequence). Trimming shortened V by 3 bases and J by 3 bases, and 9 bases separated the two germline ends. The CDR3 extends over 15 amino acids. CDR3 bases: TGTGCCAGTAGTATTAGCAGGGATGGGGCCAACGTCCTGACTTTC. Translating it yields CASSISRDGANVLTF.

CDR3 region: CSVEGGQLQETQYF. Here the CDR3 DNA reads TGCAGCGTTGAAGGGGGACAGCTTCAAGAGACCCAGTACTTC. The J gene is TRBJ2-5, the V gene TRBV29-1; 7 nucleotides match TRBD1. CDR1 and CDR2 from the germline V gene are SQVTM and ANQGSEA. This CDR3 contains 14 residues. V shed 1 base, J shed 2 bases, and the junction held 4 bases outside the gene matches. The whole variable domain, remainder taken from reference TRBV29-1 and TRBJ2-5, is SAVISQKPSRDICQRGTSLTIQCQVDSQVTMMFWYRQQPGQSLTLIATANQGSEATYESGFVIDKFPISRPNLTFSTLTVSNMSPEDSSIYLCSVEGGQLQETQYFGPGTRLLVL.

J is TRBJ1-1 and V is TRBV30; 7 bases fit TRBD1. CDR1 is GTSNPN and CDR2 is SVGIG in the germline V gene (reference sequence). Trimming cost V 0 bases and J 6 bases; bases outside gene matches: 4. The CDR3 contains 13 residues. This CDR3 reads CAWSVVQGSEAFF. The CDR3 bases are TGTGCCTGGAGTGTAGTACAGGGGTCTGAAGCTTTCTTT.

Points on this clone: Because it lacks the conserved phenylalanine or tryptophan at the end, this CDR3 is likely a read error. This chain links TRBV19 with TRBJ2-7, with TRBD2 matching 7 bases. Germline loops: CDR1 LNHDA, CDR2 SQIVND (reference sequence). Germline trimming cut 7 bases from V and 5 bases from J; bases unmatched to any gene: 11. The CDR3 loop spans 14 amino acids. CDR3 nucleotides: TGTGCCAGTAACTGGAACGGGAGGCCCCACGAGCAGTACCTC. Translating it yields CASNWNGRPHEQYL.

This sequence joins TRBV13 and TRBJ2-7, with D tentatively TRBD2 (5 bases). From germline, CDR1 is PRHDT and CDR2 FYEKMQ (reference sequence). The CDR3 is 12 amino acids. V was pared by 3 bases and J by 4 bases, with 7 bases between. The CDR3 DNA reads TGTGCCAGCAGCTTTGGCGGGTACGAGCAGTACTTC. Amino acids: CASSFGGYEQYF.

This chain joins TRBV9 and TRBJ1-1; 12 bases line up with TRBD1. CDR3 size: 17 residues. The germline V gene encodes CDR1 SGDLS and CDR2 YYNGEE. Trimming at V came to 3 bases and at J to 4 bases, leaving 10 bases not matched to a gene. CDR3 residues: CASSGGDRGLLGTEAFF. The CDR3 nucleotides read TGTGCCAGCAGCGGAGGGGACAGGGGGCTGTTGGGCACTGAAGCTTTCTTT.

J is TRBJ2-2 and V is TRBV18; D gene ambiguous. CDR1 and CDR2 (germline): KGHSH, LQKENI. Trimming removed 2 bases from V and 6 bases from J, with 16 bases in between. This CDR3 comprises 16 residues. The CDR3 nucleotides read TGTGCCAGCTCACCAGAGGCCCTCGGATGGGCCGGGGAGCTGTTTTTT. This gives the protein CASSPEALGWAGELFF.

The DNA for the CDR3 is TGCGCCAGCAGCGGCGGCCCGAACACTGAAGCTTTCTTT. Translated, it gives CASSGGPNTEAFF. V is TRBV5-1 and J is TRBJ1-1; D not resolved. Germline V gene lookup returns CDR1 SGHRS and CDR2 YFSETQ. Deletions cut 4 bases from V and 1 base from J, with 8 bases between. The CDR3 spans 13 residues.

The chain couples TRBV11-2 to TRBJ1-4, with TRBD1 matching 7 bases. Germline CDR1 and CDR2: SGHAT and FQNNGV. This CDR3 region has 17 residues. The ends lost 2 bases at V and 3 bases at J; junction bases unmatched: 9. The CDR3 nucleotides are TGTGCCAGCAGCTTAAGGGCAGGGGGAAGGGCTAATGAAAAACTGTTTTTT. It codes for CASSLRAGGRANEKLFF. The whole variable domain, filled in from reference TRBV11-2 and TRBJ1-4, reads EAGVAQSPRYKIIEKRQSVAFWCNPISGHATLYWYQQILGQGPKLLIQFQNNGVVDDSQLPKDRFSAERLKGVDSTLKIQPAKLEDSAVYLCASSLRAGGRANEKLFFGSGTQLSVL.

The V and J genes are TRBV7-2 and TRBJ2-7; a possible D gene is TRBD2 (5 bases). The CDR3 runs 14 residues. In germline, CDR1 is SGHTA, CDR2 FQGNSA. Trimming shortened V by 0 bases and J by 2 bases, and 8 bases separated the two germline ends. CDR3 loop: CASSLAEAAYEQYF. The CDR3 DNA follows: TGTGCCAGCAGCTTAGCGGAGGCAGCCTACGAGCAGTACTTC.

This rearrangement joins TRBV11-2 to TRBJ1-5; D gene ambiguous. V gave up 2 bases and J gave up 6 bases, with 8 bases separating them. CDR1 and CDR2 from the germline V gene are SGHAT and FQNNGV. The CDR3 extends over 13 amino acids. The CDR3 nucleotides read TGTGCCAGCAGCTTAAGTACCGGTCAGCCCCAGCATTTT. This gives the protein CASSLSTGQPQHF.

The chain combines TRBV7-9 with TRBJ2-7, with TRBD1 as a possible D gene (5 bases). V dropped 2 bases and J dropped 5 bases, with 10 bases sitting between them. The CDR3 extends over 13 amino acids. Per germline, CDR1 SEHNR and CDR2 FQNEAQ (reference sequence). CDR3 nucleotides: TGTGCCAGCAGCTTAAAGGGGATCGACGAGCAGTACTTC. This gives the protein CASSLKGIDEQYF.

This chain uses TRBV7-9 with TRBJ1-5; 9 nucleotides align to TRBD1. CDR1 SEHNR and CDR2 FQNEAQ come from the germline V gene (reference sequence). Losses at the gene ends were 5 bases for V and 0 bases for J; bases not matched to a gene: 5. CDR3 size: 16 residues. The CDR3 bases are TGTGCCAGCAGCGCCTGGGACAGGGATAGCAATCAGCCCCAGCATTTT. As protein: CASSAWDRDSNQPQHF.

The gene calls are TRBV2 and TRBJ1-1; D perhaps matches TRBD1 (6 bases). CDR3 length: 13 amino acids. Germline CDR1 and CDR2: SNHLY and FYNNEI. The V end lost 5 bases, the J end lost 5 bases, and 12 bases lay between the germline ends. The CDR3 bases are TGTGCCAGCAGTTGGACAGTTGGTACTGAAGCTTTCTTT. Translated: CASSWTVGTEAFF.

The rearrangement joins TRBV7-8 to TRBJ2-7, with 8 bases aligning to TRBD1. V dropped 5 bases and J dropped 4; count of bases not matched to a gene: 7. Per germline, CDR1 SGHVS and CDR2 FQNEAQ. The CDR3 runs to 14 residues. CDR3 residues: CASSPDREWYEQYF. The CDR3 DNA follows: TGTGCCAGCAGCCCGGACAGGGAGTGGTACGAGCAGTACTTC. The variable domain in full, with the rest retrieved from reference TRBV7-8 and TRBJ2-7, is GAGVSQSPRYKVAKRGQDVALRCDPISGHVSLFWYQQALGQGPEFLTYFQNEAQLDKSGLPSDRFFAERPEGSVSTLKIQRTQQEDSAVYLCASSPDREWYEQYFGPGTRLTVT.